The 19 T cell receptor beta chains listed next were all sequenced from one sample in a study of response to subunit inactivated influenza vaccine. TCRdb re-called the RT-PCR reads with MiXCR, one entry per CDR3 protein. The data hold over 800,000 distinct CDR3 sequences, with 21% observed a single time. The sequences come from PBMCs from blood, collected 5 days after vaccination. Receptors were obtained from a man between 50 and 59 years old who received an inactivated influenza vaccine.

This chain connects TRBV5-5 to TRBJ2-7; TRBD2 agrees at 10 bases. The J segment lost 4 bases and the V segment lost 3 bases, leaving 4 bases of the junction unmatched. The CDR3 loop spans 14 amino acids. Germline V gene data show CDR1 as SGHKS and CDR2 as YYEKEE (reference sequence). The CDR3 bases are TGTGCCAGCAGCTCGGGGACTAGCGAGTACGAGCAGTACTTC. Translation gives CASSSGTSEYEQYF.

In this sample, this clonotype turned up a few times. This chain links TRBV4-2 with TRBJ2-7; D ambiguous. V was clipped by 2 bases and J by 9 bases, with 17 bases between them. The CDR3 totals 14 residues. Per germline, CDR1 LGHNA and CDR2 YNFKEQ. The CDR3 DNA is TGTGCCAGCAGCCAAACCGAACGCGTCAACCTGCAGTACTTC. It is translated as CASSQTERVNLQYF.

This clonotype was seen many times. The chain carries TRBV12-3 or TRBV12-4 and TRBJ1-2; 8 nucleotides match TRBD1. The CDR3 runs to 13 residues. The V gene end was trimmed by 6 bases and the J gene end by 4 bases; junction bases not matched to a gene: 4. CDR3 region: CASSADRGYGYTF. CDR3 sequence (DNA): TGTGCCAGCAGCGCTGACAGGGGCTATGGCTACACCTTC.

This chain links TRBV6-1 with TRBJ2-7, with D maybe TRBD1 (6 bases). CDR3 length: 14 residues. The germline V gene has CDR1 MNHNS and CDR2 SASEGT. Between the trimmed V and J ends, which lost 7 bases and 0 bases, there was a span of 13 bases. The CDR3 loop is CASKGDVLSYEQYF. The CDR3 bases are TGTGCCAGCAAGGGGGACGTCCTCTCCTACGAGCAGTACTTC.

This clonotype came up many times. The V call is TRBV20-1, the J call TRBJ2-7; D gene ambiguous. The CDR3 is 11 residues long. The germline gives CDR1 DFQATT, CDR2 SNEGSKA (reference sequence). V was clipped by 2 bases and J by 4 bases, with 6 bases between them. The CDR3 loop is CSARLGYEQYF. Written as DNA, the CDR3 is TGCAGTGCTAGACTGGGGTACGAGCAGTACTTC.

The chain carries TRBV20-1 and TRBJ2-1, with 13 bases lining up with TRBD2. The V gene end was trimmed by 5 bases and the J gene end by 6 bases; junction bases not matched to a gene: 10. Per germline, CDR1 DFQATT and CDR2 SNEGSKA (reference sequence). The CDR3 spans 16 residues. The CDR3, as DNA: TGCAGTGCTCAGAGGACTAGCGGGAGCATTCGCAATGAGCAGTTCTTC. This gives the protein CSAQRTSGSIRNEQFF.

The sample holds a few counts of this clonotype. V gene TRBV5-1 combines with J gene TRBJ2-7; 13 nucleotides agree with TRBD2. Trimming cost V 6 bases and J 5 bases; bases outside gene matches: 5. The CDR3 consists of 14 residues. The germline gives CDR1 SGHRS, CDR2 YFSETQ. In DNA, the CDR3 is TGCGCCAGCACTCGACTAGCGGGAGGCAACGAGCAGTACTTC. It encodes CASTRLAGGNEQYF.

This clonotype was seen a few times. The genes are TRBV11-2 and TRBJ2-7; possible D gene TRBD2, 6 bases. The germline CDR1 and CDR2 sequences are SGHAT and FQNNGV. V was trimmed by 4 bases and J by 0 bases, leaving 10 bases between them. This CDR3 region has 14 residues. The CDR3 here is CASSSRGNSYEQYF. The CDR3 nucleotides are TGTGCCAGCAGCTCCCGGGGGAACTCCTACGAGCAGTACTTC.

On this clonotype: At one boundary the junction diverges from the germline segment, which might be a read error. The chain is built from TRBV4-1 and TRBJ2-1; D tentatively fits TRBD1 or TRBD2 (5 bases each). The length of the CDR3 is 15 residues. CDR1 is MGHRA and CDR2 is YSYEKL in the germline V gene. The CDR3 nucleotides read TGCGCCAGCAGGCAAGTCGGGGCATCGGGCAATGAGCAGTTCTTC. Amino acids: CASRQVGASGNEQFF.

The chain joins TRBV20-1 to TRBJ1-1; TRBD1 aligns across 8 bases. This CDR3 has 17 residues. The germline V gene encodes CDR1 DFQATT and CDR2 SNEGSKA (reference sequence). Trimming cost V 2 bases and J 1 base; bases outside gene matches: 12. The CDR3 nucleotides read TGCAGTGCTAGAAAAGGCCCGGGCAGGGGGCGGAACACTGAAGCTTTCTTT. The encoded protein is CSARKGPGRGRNTEAFF.

This chain links TRBV12-3 or TRBV12-4 with TRBJ2-7; 13 nucleotides match TRBD2. The CDR3 sequence is 15 residues long. Trimming at V came to 3 bases and at J to 6 bases, leaving 5 bases not matched to a gene. This CDR3 reads CASSFPTSGRFEQYF. The DNA for the CDR3 is TGTGCCAGCAGTTTCCCGACTAGCGGGAGGTTCGAGCAGTACTTC.

This clonotype has a handful of counts. The chain has TRBV10-3 and TRBJ1-1; D not certain. V was trimmed by 10 bases and J by 4 bases, leaving 13 bases between them. The germline CDR1 and CDR2 sequences are ENHRY and SYGVKD. This CDR3 is built from 12 residues. The CDR3 protein is CATGPGGTEAFF. CDR3 sequence (DNA): TGTGCCACCGGCCCGGGTGGCACTGAAGCTTTCTTT.

The rearrangement links TRBV7-2 to TRBJ1-6; 7 bases agree with TRBD1. V dropped 5 bases and J dropped 3; count of bases not matched to a gene: 1. CDR3 size: 14 residues. Germline V gives CDR1 SGHTA, CDR2 FQGNSA. CDR3 DNA sequence: TGTGCCAGCAGCGGGGACAGCTATAATTCACCCCTCCACTTT. Translated: CASSGDSYNSPLHF.

The chain has TRBV7-8 and TRBJ2-7; D call uncertain. CDR1 is SGHVS, CDR2 FQNEAQ, per germline. The CDR3 covers 15 residues. The ends were cut back, 1 base at V and 1 base at J, with 11 bases in the middle. The CDR3 spells CASSLGRTLSYEQYF. For the CDR3, the DNA is TGTGCCAGCAGCTTAGGTCGTACACTTTCCTACGAGCAGTACTTC.

This chain links TRBV14 with TRBJ2-5; D is uncertain. V dropped 3 bases and J dropped 5 bases, with 13 bases sitting between them. Germline CDR1 SGHDN, CDR2 FVKESK. The CDR3 runs to 14 residues. The CDR3 nucleotides are TGTGCCAGCAGCCATGTGATCGGGTACGAGACCCAGTACTTC. This sequence encodes CASSHVIGYETQYF.

The V and J genes are TRBV29-1 and TRBJ2-1, with a possible D match to TRBD2 (5 bases). V lost 5 bases and J lost 7, with 6 bases in between. This CDR3 spans 10 amino acids. Germline loops: CDR1 SQVTM, CDR2 ANQGSEA. The CDR3, as DNA: TGCAGCGTTTGGGAGAATGAGCAGTTCTTC. Translating it yields CSVWENEQFF.

This clonotype was counted between two and nine times. The gene calls are TRBV2 and TRBJ2-5; possibly TRBD2 for D (5 bases). The length of the CDR3 is 13 residues. V lost 7 bases to trimming and J lost 1 base, with 10 bases between them. Germline V gene lookup returns CDR1 SNHLY and CDR2 FYNNEI. CDR3 loop: CASNSGIQETQYF. The CDR3 DNA reads TGTGCCAGCAATTCCGGGATCCAAGAGACCCAGTACTTC.

The chain uses TRBV29-1 and TRBJ2-7; TRBD1 matches 7 bases. Germline CDR1 and CDR2: SQVTM and ANQGSEA. The V and J ends lost 1 base and 5 bases, in that order; junction bases with no gene match: 5. This CDR3 has 13 amino acids. The CDR3 here is CSVEVSTGNEQYF. The CDR3 nucleotides read TGCAGCGTTGAAGTGTCGACAGGGAACGAGCAGTACTTC.

J is TRBJ2-7 and V is TRBV7-9, with D perhaps TRBD1 or TRBD2 (5 bases each). V was pared by 4 bases and J by 7 bases, with 17 bases between. The CDR3 consists of 14 residues. The germline V gene encodes CDR1 SEHNR and CDR2 FQNEAQ (reference sequence). The CDR3 DNA is TGTGCCAGCAGCTCCACACGGGGCGTTCAGGAGCAGTACTTC. This codes for CASSSTRGVQEQYF.